This T cell receptor beta chain was sequenced for a study of PD-L1 blockade in urothelial cancer. This table comes from immunoSEQ multiplex PCR, and its TCRdb copy is limited to in-frame clones, with some not included. The table shows 80,000 to 90,000 clones, with approximately 81% occurring only once. V gave up 0 bases and J gave up 9 bases, with 12 bases separating them. CDR3 length: 13 residues. The germline V gene has CDR1 GTSNPN and CDR2 SVGIG (reference sequence). Described time point: pretreatment peripheral blood. The chain links TRBV30 to TRBJ2-1, with D possibly being TRBD2 (6 bases). This receptor was taken from a man between 60 and 75 years old with urothelial cancer. Here the sequenced sample was PBMCs, taken around atezolizumab (anti-PD-L1) treatment. The CDR3 DNA follows: TGTGCCTGGAGTGTACTAGCTGGGGGTGAGCAGTTCTTC. Protein sequence: CAWSVLAGGEQFF. Using reference TRBV30 and TRBJ2-1 for the parts outside the CDR3, the full variable domain is SQTIHQWPATLVQPVGSPLSLECTVEGTSNPNLYWYRQAAGRGLQLLFYSVGIGQISSEVPQNLSASRPQDRQFILSSKKLLLSDSGFYLCAWSVLAGGEQFFGPGTRLTVL.